This TCR beta chain was obtained from a study of regulatory T cells in long-lasting Graves disease. Time point given: persistent/refractory GD, antithyroid drugs over 5 years with positive TRAb. Isolated PBMC RNA provided the starting material for the TCR library. Assembly of TCR beta libraries relied on iRepertoire HTBI primers together with Arm-PCR of CDR3 regions. MiXCR was run by TCRdb on the multiplex PCR reads, yielding one entry per CDR3 protein. The sample shows more than 300,000 distinct CDR3 sequences, roughly 25% of them seen only once. The V gene's germline CDR1 is SGHNT and CDR2 YYREEE (reference sequence). The V and J ends lost 4 bases and 3 bases respectively, with 13 bases between them. This CDR3 has 14 residues.

The chain combines TRBV5-4 with TRBJ2-5; D is possibly TRBD2 (6 bases). This TCR derives from a woman aged 40 to 50 with Graves disease. The source material was peripheral blood mononuclear cells (PBMCs), sampled when the disease was refractory, from a patient treated with antithyroid drugs. The CDR3 nucleotides are TGTGCCAGCAGCCAAAGGGGACTCAAAGAGACCCAGTACTTC. It is translated as CASSQRGLKETQYF.